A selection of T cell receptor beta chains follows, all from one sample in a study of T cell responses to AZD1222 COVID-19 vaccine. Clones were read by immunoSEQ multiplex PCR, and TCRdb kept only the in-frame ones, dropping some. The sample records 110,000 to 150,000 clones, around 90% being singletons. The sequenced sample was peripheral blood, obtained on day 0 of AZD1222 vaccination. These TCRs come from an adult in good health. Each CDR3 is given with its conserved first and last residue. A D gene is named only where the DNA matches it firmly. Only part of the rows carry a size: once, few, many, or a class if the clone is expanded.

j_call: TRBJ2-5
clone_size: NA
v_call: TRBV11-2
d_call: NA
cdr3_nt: TGTGCCAGCAGCTTGCCGGGGTATGCCCAAGAGACCCAGTACTTC
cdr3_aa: CASSLPGYAQETQYF

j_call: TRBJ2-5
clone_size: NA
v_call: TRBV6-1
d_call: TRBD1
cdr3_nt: TGTGCCAGCAGTGGCCGGGACAGGGGGCTCCAAGAGACCCAGTACTTC
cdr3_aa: CASSGRDRGLQETQYF

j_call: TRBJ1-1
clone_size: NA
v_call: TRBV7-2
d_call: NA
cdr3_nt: TGTGCCAGCAGCCTAGCCGGAAGAGGGCCCACTGAAGCTTTCTTT
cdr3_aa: CASSLAGRGPTEAFF

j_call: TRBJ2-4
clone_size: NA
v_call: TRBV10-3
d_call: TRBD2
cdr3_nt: TGTGCCACCGCAGAGGGGAGTGCGGGGGAAGGTGTCAAAAACATTCAGTACTTC
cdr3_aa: CATAEGSAGEGVKNIQYF

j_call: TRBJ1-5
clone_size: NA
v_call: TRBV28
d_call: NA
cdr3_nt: TGTGCCAGCAGCCTAGCCGGCAGGGAGGGGAATCAGCCCCAGCATTTT
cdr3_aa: CASSLAGREGNQPQHF

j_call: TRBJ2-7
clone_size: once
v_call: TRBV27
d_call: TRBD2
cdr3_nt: TGTGCCAGCAGTCTGAAGCGGGACTCCCACGAGCAGTACTTC
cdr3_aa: CASSLKRDSHEQYF

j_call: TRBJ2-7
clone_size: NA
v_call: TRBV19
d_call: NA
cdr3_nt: TGTGCCAGTAATAGCGGAATTCGGTCTCCTACCGAGCAGTACTTC
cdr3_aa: CASNSGIRSPTEQYF

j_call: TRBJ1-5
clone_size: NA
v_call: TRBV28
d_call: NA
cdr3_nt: TGTGCCAGCAAAGACAGAACGAACAATCAGCCCCAGCATTTT
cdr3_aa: CASKDRTNNQPQHF

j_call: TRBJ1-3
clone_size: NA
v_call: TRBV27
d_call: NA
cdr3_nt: TGTGCCAGCAGTTTAAGTCAGGACGCCCCTGGAAACACCATATATTTT
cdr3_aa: CASSLSQDAPGNTIYF

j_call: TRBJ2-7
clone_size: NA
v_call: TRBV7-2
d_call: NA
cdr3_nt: TGTGCCAGCAGCTTGATCGGGACTTCCTACGAGCAGTACTTC
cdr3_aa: CASSLIGTSYEQYF

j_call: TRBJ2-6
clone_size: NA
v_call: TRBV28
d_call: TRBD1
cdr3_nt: TGTGCCAGCAGTATTCCGGGACAGGCCGTCGGGGCCAACGTCCTGACTTTC
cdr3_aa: CASSIPGQAVGANVLTF

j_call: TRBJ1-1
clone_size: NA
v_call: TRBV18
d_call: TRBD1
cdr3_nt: TGTGCCAGCTCACCACTAGGGACAGCTTTACAGAACACTGAAGCTTTCTTT
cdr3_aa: CASSPLGTALQNTEAFF

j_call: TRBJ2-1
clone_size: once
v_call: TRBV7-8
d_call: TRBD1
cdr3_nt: TGTGCCAGCAGCTTCGACCCTCGGGACAGGGGTTTATATGAGCAGTTCTTC
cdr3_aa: CASSFDPRDRGLYEQFF

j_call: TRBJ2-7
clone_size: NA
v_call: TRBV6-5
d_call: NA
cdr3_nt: TGTGCCAGCGAAGAAGGGCCCTCCTACGAGCAGTACTTC
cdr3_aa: CASEEGPSYEQYF

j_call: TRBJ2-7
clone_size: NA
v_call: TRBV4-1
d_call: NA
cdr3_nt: TGCGCCAGCAGCCAAGAGTGGAACCTCTCCTACGAGCAGTACTTC
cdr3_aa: CASSQEWNLSYEQYF

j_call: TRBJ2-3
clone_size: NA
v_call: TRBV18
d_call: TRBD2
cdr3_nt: TGTGCCAGCTCTCCACCCAGGGGAACCGGGACTAGCGGTCCCCGGCCCCCAGATACGCAGTATTTT
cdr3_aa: CASSPPRGTGTSGPRPPDTQYF

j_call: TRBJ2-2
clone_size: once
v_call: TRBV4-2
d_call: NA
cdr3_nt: TGTGCCAGCAGCCAAGCTCCCCCGGCGGGGCACACCGGGGAGCTGTTTTTT
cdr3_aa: CASSQAPPAGHTGELFF

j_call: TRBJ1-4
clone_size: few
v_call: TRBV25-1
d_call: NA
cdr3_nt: TGTGCCAGCAGTGTACCCAGTACTGCAACTAATGAAAAACTGTTTTTT
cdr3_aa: CASSVPSTATNEKLFF

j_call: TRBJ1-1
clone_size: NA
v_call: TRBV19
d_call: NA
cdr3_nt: TGTGCCAGTAGGGCCCCAGGGGCGGGAACTGAAGCTTTCTTT
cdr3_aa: CASRAPGAGTEAFF

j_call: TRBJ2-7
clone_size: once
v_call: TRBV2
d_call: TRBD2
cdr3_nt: TGTGCCAGCAGCTCCGGGACTACTAGCTCCTACGAGCAGTACTTC
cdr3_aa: CASSSGTTSSYEQYF

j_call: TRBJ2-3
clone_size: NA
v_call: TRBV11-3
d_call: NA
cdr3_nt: TGTGCCAGCAGCTTAGAGGCCAGAGGCACAGATACGCAGTATTTT
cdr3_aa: CASSLEARGTDTQYF

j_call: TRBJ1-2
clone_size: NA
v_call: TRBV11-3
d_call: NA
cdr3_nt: TGTGCCAGCAGCTTGGGGGATGGCTACACCTTC
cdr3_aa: CASSLGDGYTF

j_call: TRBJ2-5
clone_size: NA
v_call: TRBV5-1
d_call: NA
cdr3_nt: TGCGCCAGCAGCTTGGCGGGGGGCAGGGAGACCCAGTACTTC
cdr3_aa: CASSLAGGRETQYF

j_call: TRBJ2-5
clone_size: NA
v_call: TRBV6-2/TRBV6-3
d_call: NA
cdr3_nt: TGTGCCAGCAGCCACGACAGTCCCCAGTACTTC
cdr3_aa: CASSHDSPQYF

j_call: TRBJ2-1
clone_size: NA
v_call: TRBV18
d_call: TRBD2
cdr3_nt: TGTGCCAGCTCACCACCGTTAGCGGGGAAAAGCTCCTACAATGAGCAGTTCTTC
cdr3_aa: CASSPPLAGKSSYNEQFF

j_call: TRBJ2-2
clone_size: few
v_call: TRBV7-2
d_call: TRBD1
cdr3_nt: TGTGCCAGCTCAATAGGACAGGGGCGGACCGGGGAGCTGTTTTTT
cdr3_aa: CASSIGQGRTGELFF

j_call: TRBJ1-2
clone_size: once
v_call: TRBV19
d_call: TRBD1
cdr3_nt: TGTGCCAGTAGTACCCCCCCGGGACAGGGCTATGGCTACACCTTC
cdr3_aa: CASSTPPGQGYGYTF

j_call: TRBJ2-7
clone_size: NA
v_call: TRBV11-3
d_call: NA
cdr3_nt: TGTGCCAGCAGCTTGGGAGTAGACTACGAGCAGTACTTC
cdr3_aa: CASSLGVDYEQYF

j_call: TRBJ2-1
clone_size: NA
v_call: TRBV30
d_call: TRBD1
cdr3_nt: TGTGCCTGGAGTGGTGGGACAGGGGGCAAGGATGAGCAGTTCTTC
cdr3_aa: CAWSGGTGGKDEQFF

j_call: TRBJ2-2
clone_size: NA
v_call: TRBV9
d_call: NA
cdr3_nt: TGTGCCAGCAGCGTAGAGTGGTCGAACACCGGGGAGCTGTTTTTT
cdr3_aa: CASSVEWSNTGELFF

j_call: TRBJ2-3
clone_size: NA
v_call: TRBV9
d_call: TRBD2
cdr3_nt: TGTGCCAGCAGCGCCAGCGGGAGGGCCTTCACAGATACGCAGTATTTT
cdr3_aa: CASSASGRAFTDTQYF

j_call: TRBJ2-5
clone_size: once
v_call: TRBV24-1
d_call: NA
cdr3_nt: TGTGCCACCGGGGGGGAGACCCAGTACTTC
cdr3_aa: CATGGETQYF

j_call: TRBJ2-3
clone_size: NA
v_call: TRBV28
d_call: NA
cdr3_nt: TGTGCCAGCAGTTTACTGACATGGTTTGAGACAGATACGCAGTATTTT
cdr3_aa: CASSLLTWFETDTQYF

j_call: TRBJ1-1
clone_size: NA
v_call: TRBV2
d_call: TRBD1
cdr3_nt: TGTGCCAGCAGGGGACAGGCCCAAAACACTGAAGCTTTCTTT
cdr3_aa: CASRGQAQNTEAFF

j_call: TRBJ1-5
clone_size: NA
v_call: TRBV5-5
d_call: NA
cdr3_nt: TGTGCCAGCAGCTTGGTCGCTAGCAATCAGCCCCAGCATTTT
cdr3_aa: CASSLVASNQPQHF

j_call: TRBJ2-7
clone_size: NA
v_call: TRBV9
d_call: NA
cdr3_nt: TGTGCCAGCAGCGGGGGGGACAGCCCCTACGAGCAGTACTTC
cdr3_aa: CASSGGDSPYEQYF

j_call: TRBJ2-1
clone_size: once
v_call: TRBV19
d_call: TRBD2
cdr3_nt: TGTGCTAGCGGGAGTTACAATGAGCAGTTCTTC
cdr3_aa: CASGSYNEQFF

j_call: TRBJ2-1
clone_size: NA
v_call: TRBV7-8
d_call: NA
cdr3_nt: TGTGCCAGCAGCTTAAGGGTCGGTGAGCAGTTCTTC
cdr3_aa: CASSLRVGEQFF

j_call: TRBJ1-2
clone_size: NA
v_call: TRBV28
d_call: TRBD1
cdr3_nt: TGTGCCAGCATTCGGGCGGGACAGGGATACTATGGCTACACCTTC
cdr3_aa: CASIRAGQGYYGYTF

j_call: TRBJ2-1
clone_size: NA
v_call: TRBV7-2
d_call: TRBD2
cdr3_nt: TGTGCCAGCAGCTCAATAGCGGGCACCTACAATGAGCAGTTCTTC
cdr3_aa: CASSSIAGTYNEQFF

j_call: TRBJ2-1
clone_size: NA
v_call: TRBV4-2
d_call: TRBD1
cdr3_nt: TGTGCCAGCAGCCAGGCTACAGGGGACTACAATGAGCAGTTCTTC
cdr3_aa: CASSQATGDYNEQFF

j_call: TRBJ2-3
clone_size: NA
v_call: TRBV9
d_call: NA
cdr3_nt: TGTGCCAGCAGCGGCGCTAGATTGGGCACAGATACGCAGTATTTT
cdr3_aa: CASSGARLGTDTQYF

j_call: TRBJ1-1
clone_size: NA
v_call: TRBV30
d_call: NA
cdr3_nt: TGTGCCTGGAGGCCCGTTGGGGGGAAGGATGAAGCTTTCTTT
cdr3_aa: CAWRPVGGKDEAFF

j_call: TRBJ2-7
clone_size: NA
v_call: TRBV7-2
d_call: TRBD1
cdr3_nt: TGTGCCAGCAGCTTATCACGGACAGGGGGTAACTACGAGCAGTACTTC
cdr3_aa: CASSLSRTGGNYEQYF

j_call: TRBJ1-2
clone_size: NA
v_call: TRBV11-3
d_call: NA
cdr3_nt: TGTGCCAGCAGCTCCATGGGACGGCGAACACTAACTAACTATGGCTACACCTTC
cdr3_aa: CASSSMGRRTLTNYGYTF

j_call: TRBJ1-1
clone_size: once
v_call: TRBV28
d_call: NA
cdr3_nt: TGTGCCAGCAGTTTAGGGGGAGGGGGAGCTTTCTTT
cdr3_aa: CASSLGGGGAFF

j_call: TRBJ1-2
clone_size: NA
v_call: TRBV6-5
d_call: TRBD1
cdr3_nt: TGTGCCAGCAGTTACTCGAGGACAGGGCGATATGGCTACACCTTC
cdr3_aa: CASSYSRTGRYGYTF

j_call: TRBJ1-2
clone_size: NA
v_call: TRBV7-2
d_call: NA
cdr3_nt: TGTGCCAGCAGCTTAGACCAGGGGTACTATGGCTACACCTTC
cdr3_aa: CASSLDQGYYGYTF

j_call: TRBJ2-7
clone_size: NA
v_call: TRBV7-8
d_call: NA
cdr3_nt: TGTGCCAGCAGCTTAGCAGTTTACGAGCAGTACTTC
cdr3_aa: CASSLAVYEQYF

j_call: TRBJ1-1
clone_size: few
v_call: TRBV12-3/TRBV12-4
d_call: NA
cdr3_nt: TGTGCCAGCAGTTGGTCCCAGGTTGAAGCTTTCTTT
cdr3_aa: CASSWSQVEAFF

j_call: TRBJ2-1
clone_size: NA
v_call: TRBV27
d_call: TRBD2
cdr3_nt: TGTGCCAGCAGTTCCATGGGGGAACTAGCGGGGAGCTCCTACAATGAGCAGTTCTTC
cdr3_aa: CASSSMGELAGSSYNEQFF

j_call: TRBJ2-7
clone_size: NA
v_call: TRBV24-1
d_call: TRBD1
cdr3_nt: TGTGCCACCAGTGATTCCCGGGACAGGGCTATCAGGGAGCAGTACTTC
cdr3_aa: CATSDSRDRAIREQYF

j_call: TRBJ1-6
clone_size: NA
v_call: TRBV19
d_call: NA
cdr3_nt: TGTGCCAGTAGTAGTCAACTCCCGATAACGGCGAGCTCCTATAATTCACCCCTCCACTTT
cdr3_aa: CASSSQLPITASSYNSPLHF